This T cell receptor (beta chain) was profiled in a study of patients and donors after allogeneic stem cell transplantation. TCRdb re-analysed the RT-PCR reads in MiXCR, keeping a single row per CDR3 protein. The data contain 400,000 to 500,000 distinct CDR3 sequences, 16% of them singletons. Looked up from germline, CDR1 is DFQATT and CDR2 is SNEGSKA (reference sequence). The CDR3 runs to 11 residues. Trimming cost V 5 bases and J 11 bases; bases outside gene matches: 6. The chain couples TRBV20-1 to TRBJ2-1; 7 positions agree with TRBD2. The sequence came from a human donor who was either an allogeneic HSCT recipient or a stem cell or donor lymphocyte infusion donor (not recorded which). It is not recorded whose cells these are; they may come from a transplant donor. Specimen: blood, either unsorted or a sorted T cell fraction (not recorded which). CDR3 sequence reads: CSAGGGLKQFF. For the CDR3, the DNA is TGCAGTGCTGGGGGGGGACTAAAGCAGTTCTTC.